This T cell receptor (beta chain) originates from a study of T cell responses to AZD1222 COVID-19 vaccine. TCRdb's copy holds only in-frame clones and misses some; the assay was immunoSEQ multiplex PCR. The sample holds more than 150,000 clones, approximately 94% seen once. CDR1 SGDLS and CDR2 YYNGEE come from the germline V gene. The CDR3 runs 12 residues. V was pared by 0 bases and J by 10 bases, with 8 bases between. Both about-4-week and about-12-week second-dose recipients were combined. The chain recombines TRBV9 with TRBJ2-1; D might be TRBD1 (5 bases). This material consisted of peripheral blood, taken 28 days after the second AZD1222 dose. The origin of this receptor is an adult who received the AZD1222 COVID-19 vaccine. The CDR3 region has the DNA TGTGCCAGCAGCGTAGAGGGGAACGAGCAGTTCTTC. It specifies CASSVEGNEQFF.